This TCR beta chain was identified in a study of CD8 T cells in ankylosing spondylitis. Study results and limitations: Characteristic, it appeared, of ankylosing spondylitis blood was a TCR beta motif of eight highly homologous variants. Disease-associated clones were CD8+ and fairly uncommon in peripheral blood.

One entry per CDR3 protein results from TCRdb running MiXCR on the 5' RACE reads. The sample records 30,000 to 45,000 distinct CDR3 sequences, under 13% being singletons. V gave up 5 bases and J gave up 5 bases; unmatched junction bases: 3. The germline CDR1 and CDR2 sequences are SGHTA and FQGNSA. The CDR3 sequence is 13 residues long. This clonotype showed up many times. Its antigen is unidentified. The sequence was obtained from a male donor with ankylosing spondylitis or in good health (not recorded which). The chain has TRBV7-2 and TRBJ2-1; TRBD2 matches at 7 bases. Sequenced: blood, either unsorted or a sorted T cell fraction (not recorded which). The CDR3 coding sequence is TGTGCCAGCAGCGCAGCGGGAAACAATGAGCAGTTCTTC. Translation: CASSAAGNNEQFF.